This T cell receptor beta chain is drawn from a study of T cell responses to AZD1222 COVID-19 vaccine. Study observations and caveats: Rises in breadth and depth of Spike-specific TCRs came after two AZD1222 doses. In all cases, repertoires were sampled only after the peak T cell response.

CDR3 size: 14 residues. CDR1 is LGHDT and CDR2 is YNNKEL in the germline V gene (reference sequence). Trimming removed 1 base at V and 1 base at J, with 7 bases between. Regarding this clone: The antigen is unknown.

Profiled with immunoSEQ multiplex PCR; TCRdb holds only in-frame clones, not every one. The data show 98,000 or so clones, 93% seen once. The TCR originated in an adult in good health. The J gene is TRBJ2-5, the V gene TRBV3-1 (or the pseudogene TRBV3-2), with D uncertain. Sequenced material: peripheral blood, taken on day 0 of AZD1222 vaccination. For the CDR3, the DNA is TGTGCCAGCAGCCAAGGCCACCCCCAAGAGACCCAGTACTTC. This gives the protein CASSQGHPQETQYF.